Listed below are T cell receptor beta chains from one sample, sequenced in a study of cytomegalovirus exposure and HLA in healthy donors. Profiled with immunoSEQ multiplex PCR; TCRdb holds only in-frame clones, not every one. The repertoire includes about 130,000 clones, approximately 80% of them detected once, and more than 4% sits in the top ten. The sequenced sample consisted of PBMCs. These receptors all stem from a male donor in good health and CMV-seropositive. Each CDR3 is given with its conserved first and last residue. D genes are given only for firm matches. The size field is filled for only some rows; it gives once, few, many or a size class.

d_call	v_call	j_call	cdr3_length	clone_size	cdr3_nt	cdr3_aa
-	TRBV7-9	TRBJ1-1	13	few	TGTGCCAGCAGCCTCGGGTGGGTAACTGAAGCTTTCTTT	CASSLGWVTEAFF
-	TRBV5-6	TRBJ1-6	15	few	TGTGCCAGCAGCCCTGGGGGCAGGTATAATTCACCCCTCCACTTT	CASSPGGRYNSPLHF
-	TRBV9	TRBJ2-3	14	-	TGTGCCAGCAGCGTAGAGTTAGGCACAGATACGCAGTATTTT	CASSVELGTDTQYF
-	TRBV2	TRBJ1-1	12	-	TGTGCCAGCAGTCCATCGAGGACTGAAGCTTTCTTT	CASSPSRTEAFF
TRBD2	TRBV5-1	TRBJ2-7	15	-	TGCGCCAGCTTCCGGGGGGGACTAGACACCTACGAGCAGTACTTC	CASFRGGLDTYEQYF
-	TRBV28	TRBJ2-1	12	-	TGTGCCAGCGGGATCACAGGGAGTGAGCAGTTCTTC	CASGITGSEQFF
TRBD1	TRBV7-3	TRBJ2-1	14	-	TGTGCCAGCAGCTTAGCCAGGGGGTTGAATGAGCAGTTCTTC	CASSLARGLNEQFF
-	TRBV4-1	TRBJ1-2	14	-	TGCGCCAGCAGCCAAGGAGCACTGCTCTATGGCTACACCTTC	CASSQGALLYGYTF
TRBD1	TRBV30	TRBJ1-1	17	-	TGTGCCTGGGGGTCGACCGGGACAGGGATTCTGGGGGCTGAAGCTTTCTTT	CAWGSTGTGILGAEAFF
TRBD1	TRBV13	TRBJ2-2	16	once	TGTGCCAGCAGCTTAGGAACGACAGGGGCGGCCGGGGAGCTGTTTTTT	CASSLGTTGAAGELFF
-	TRBV5-4	TRBJ2-3	15	-	TGTGCCAGCAGCTCCCCCTCCAGGGATGGTGATACGCAGTATTTT	CASSSPSRDGDTQYF
-	TRBV6-5	TRBJ2-7	15	few	TGTGCCAGCAGTTACTCGGAGACTAGCTCCTACGAGCAGTACTTC	CASSYSETSSYEQYF
-	TRBV5-1	TRBJ2-1	11	-	TGCGCCAGCAGCTTGGAAGGAGAGCGGTTCTTC	CASSLEGERFF
TRBD1	TRBV6-1	TRBJ1-4	16	-	TGTGCCAGCAGTGTGATACAGGGGGCCGAGAATGAAAAACTGTTTTTT	CASSVIQGAENEKLFF
TRBD1	TRBV28	TRBJ1-3	16	once	TGTGCCAGCAGTAACCTTTTGGGGACAGTCGGAAACACCATATATTTT	CASSNLLGTVGNTIYF
-	TRBV13	TRBJ2-5	14	-	TGTGCCAGCAGCGACTACGGTCGGTCTGAGACCCAGTACTTC	CASSDYGRSETQYF
-	TRBV28	TRBJ2-2	16	few	TGTGCCAGCAGTCCCAACGAACGAGCGAACACCGGGGAGCTGTTTTTT	CASSPNERANTGELFF
-	TRBV6-4	TRBJ2-3	13	-	TGTGCCAGCAGTGACAGGGACTCAGATACGCAGTATTTT	CASSDRDSDTQYF
-	TRBV5-1	TRBJ1-4	13	few	TGCGCCAGCAGCTTGGGAGTTAATGAAAAACTGTTTTTT	CASSLGVNEKLFF
-	TRBV6-5	TRBJ2-2	16	-	TGTGCCAGCAGTTACTCGTACCCAGGGACAACCGGGGAGCTGTTTTTT	CASSYSYPGTTGELFF
TRBD1	TRBV28	TRBJ2-7	14	few	TGTGCCAGCAGTTTACCAGGGGGCCTCTACGAGCAGTACTTC	CASSLPGGLYEQYF
TRBD1	TRBV5-8	TRBJ2-3	14	-	TGTGCCAGCAGCTTACAGGGGCCCCTAGATACGCAGTATTTT	CASSLQGPLDTQYF
-	TRBV16	TRBJ1-5	16	-	TGTGCCAGCAGCCAATTTGGCAGGGTGGGTAATCAGCCCCAGCATTTT	CASSQFGRVGNQPQHF
-	TRBV27	TRBJ1-2	16	-	TGTGCCAGCAGTTTATCGTCTGCGGGTAGGGACTATGGCTACACCTTC	CASSLSSAGRDYGYTF
TRBD2	TRBV11-3	TRBJ2-3	16	-	TGTGCCAGCAGCTTACAAGCGGGGGGCATTGGGGATACGCAGTATTTT	CASSLQAGGIGDTQYF
TRBD2	TRBV27	TRBJ2-6	20	-	TGTGCCAGCAGTTCCGCTGGAGCGGGAGGTCGGAGAGGGGGGGCCAACGTCCTGACTTTC	CASSSAGAGGRRGGANVLTF
-	TRBV18	TRBJ1-4	13	-	TGTGCCAGCTCAACCGAGAGAAAAGAAAAACTGTTTTTT	CASSTERKEKLFF
TRBD2	TRBV19	TRBJ2-1	15	-	TGTGCCAGTAGTATACGGGAGGTAGTTTACAATGAGCAGTTCTTC	CASSIREVVYNEQFF
TRBD2	TRBV6-6	TRBJ2-5	14	few	TGTGCCAGCAGTTACCGGGCGGGAGGAGTAAGCTCCTACTTC	CASSYRAGGVSSYF
TRBD2	TRBV4-2	TRBJ2-3	14	-	TGTGCCAGCAGCCTCCGACTAGCGGGAGATACGCAGTATTTT	CASSLRLAGDTQYF
TRBD1	TRBV2	TRBJ2-6	19	-	TGTGCCAGCAGTCTAAGACGGACAGGGGGGGCCTCTGGGGCCAACGTCCTGACTTTC	CASSLRRTGGASGANVLTF
TRBD2	TRBV5-4	TRBJ2-3	16	-	TGTGCCAGCAGCTTGGGGACTAGCACTAGCACAGATACGCAGTATTTT	CASSLGTSTSTDTQYF
TRBD2	TRBV6-6	TRBJ2-5	12	few	TGTGCCAGCAGTCAGGGAGGGGAGACCCAGTACTTC	CASSQGGETQYF
-	TRBV6-6	TRBJ2-7	16	-	TGTGCCAGCAGTTACTCGAGTAGCGGCCCTTCCTACGAGCAGTACTTC	CASSYSSSGPSYEQYF
-	TRBV5-4	TRBJ2-7	15	-	TGTGCCAGCAGCTCCGCGCGTACGACAGGTTCCGAGCAGTACTTC	CASSSARTTGSEQYF
-	TRBV6-1	TRBJ1-2	13	-	TGTGCCAGCAGTGAAGTGGGCCTCTATGGCTACACCTTC	CASSEVGLYGYTF
TRBD1	TRBV27	TRBJ1-4	15	-	TGTGCCAGCAGTCAGCAGACAGGGGGCTTAGAAAAACTGTTTTTT	CASSQQTGGLEKLFF
TRBD1	TRBV15	TRBJ2-7	15	-	TGTGCCACCAGCAGTCCGGGGACAGGGGATGACGAGCAGTACTTC	CATSSPGTGDDEQYF
-	TRBV29-1	TRBJ1-5	13	-	TGCAGCGTTGGATCAGTGTCAGGGCAGCCCCAGCATTTT	CSVGSVSGQPQHF
-	TRBV7-2	TRBJ2-5	16	-	TGTGCCAGCAGCCCAGTAGGGGGAGGGCCGATGGAGACCCAGTACTTC	CASSPVGGGPMETQYF
-	TRBV29-1	TRBJ2-1	13	few	TGCAGCGTTGAAGGGACAGCTAACAATGAGCAGTTCTTC	CSVEGTANNEQFF
TRBD1	TRBV7-2	TRBJ1-6	15	-	TGTGCCAGCAGCCTACAGGGGGCAAGGAATTCACCCCTCCACTTT	CASSLQGARNSPLHF
-	TRBV7-2	TRBJ1-1	14	-	TGTGCCAGCAGCCCTCTCCCCCCTAACACTGAAGCTTTCTTT	CASSPLPPNTEAFF
TRBD1	TRBV5-1	TRBJ1-4	18	once	TGCGCCAGCAGCGTTGGACAGGGAGGGGTAGCAACTAATGAAAAACTGTTTTTT	CASSVGQGGVATNEKLFF
TRBD1	TRBV2	TRBJ1-5	14	once	TGTGCCAGCAGTAGGGACAGGGCTTCGCAGCCCCAGCATTTT	CASSRDRASQPQHF
TRBD2	TRBV29-1	TRBJ2-7	14	-	TGCAGCGTTGCCTGGACTAGCGGGAATGCCGAGCAGTACTTC	CSVAWTSGNAEQYF
-	TRBV5-1	TRBJ2-5	15	-	TGCGCCAGCAGCTTGGCCTCGGGAGTGTTAGAGACCCAGTACTTC	CASSLASGVLETQYF
-	TRBV6-5	TRBJ2-7	14	once	TGTGCCAGCAGGCTACAGGGAATTGGTGGCGAGCAGTACTTC	CASRLQGIGGEQYF
-	TRBV2	TRBJ1-5	13	few	TGTGCCAGCAGGTCCGGGGGCAATCAGCCCCAGCATTTT	CASRSGGNQPQHF
TRBD1	TRBV28	TRBJ2-7	17	-	TGTGCCAGCAGTTTCGGACAGGGACGGGACTCTGGCATCGAGCAGTACTTC	CASSFGQGRDSGIEQYF
TRBD1	TRBV11-2	TRBJ2-1	14	-	TGTGCCAGCGGACAGGGCCGCTCCTACAATGAGCAGTTCTTC	CASGQGRSYNEQFF
TRBD2	TRBV5-1	TRBJ2-3	17	few	TGCGCCAGCAGCTTGGAAGGGACTAGCGGGAGAGCAGATACGCAGTATTTT	CASSLEGTSGRADTQYF
-	TRBV7-9	TRBJ2-7	14	-	TGTGCCAGCAGCTTACAGGGAAGTCCCTACGAGCAGTACTTC	CASSLQGSPYEQYF
TRBD2	TRBV18	TRBJ2-4	17	-	TGTGCCAGCTCCCTGTCTAGCGGGGGGTTTGGCAAAAACATTCAGTACTTC	CASSLSSGGFGKNIQYF
TRBD2	TRBV7-9	TRBJ2-3	15	once	TGTGCCAGCAGCCCGCTAGCGGGGGGTGGAGATACGCAGTATTTT	CASSPLAGGGDTQYF
-	TRBV9	TRBJ2-3	15	-	TGTGCCAGCAGCGTCGGGGGGCCAAGATTAGATACGCAGTATTTT	CASSVGGPRLDTQYF
-	TRBV19	TRBJ1-5	14	-	TGTGCCAGTAAAGAAGGCAGAGCTCTCGAGGCCCAGCATTTT	CASKEGRALEAQHF
TRBD1	TRBV2	TRBJ2-7	13	-	TGTGCCAGCAGCCCGGGACAGTCCTACGAGCAGTACTTC	CASSPGQSYEQYF
TRBD1	TRBV29-1	TRBJ2-1	12	-	TGCAGCCCCTGGGGACAGCACAATGAGCAGTTCTTC	CSPWGQHNEQFF
TRBD2	TRBV5-1	TRBJ2-1	12	once	TGCGCCAGCAGCCCGTTTGGACTAGATACGTTCTTC	CASSPFGLDTFF